Sequencing of this T cell receptor (beta chain) was carried out in a study of T cells in Graves' hyperthyroidism and ophthalmopathy. Study-wide results and caveats: Peripheral blood also featured most of the thyroid clonotypes expanded above 0.001.

This clonotype was picked up a small number of times. Its antigen is unidentified. The germline V gene encodes CDR1 KGHSH and CDR2 LQKENI. The ends were cut back, 1 base at V and 5 bases at J, with 15 bases in the middle. This CDR3 region has 16 residues. The CDR3 regions of TCR beta were amplified from RNA transcripts. An initial round of RT-PCR targeting the TCR CDR3 relied on the HTBI primer set. TCRdb fed the multiplex PCR reads into MiXCR, producing one record per CDR3 protein. Among around 300,000 distinct CDR3 sequences listed, 22% were seen once. Sequenced sample: blood. V is TRBV18 and J is TRBJ2-1; TRBD2 might be the D (5 bases). The TCR comes from a man aged 30-40 years with Graves' ophthalmopathy. The CDR3 coding sequence is TGTGCCAGCTCACCACGGACGGGGTCTATCAACAATGAGCAGTTCTTC. Protein sequence: CASSPRTGSINNEQFF.